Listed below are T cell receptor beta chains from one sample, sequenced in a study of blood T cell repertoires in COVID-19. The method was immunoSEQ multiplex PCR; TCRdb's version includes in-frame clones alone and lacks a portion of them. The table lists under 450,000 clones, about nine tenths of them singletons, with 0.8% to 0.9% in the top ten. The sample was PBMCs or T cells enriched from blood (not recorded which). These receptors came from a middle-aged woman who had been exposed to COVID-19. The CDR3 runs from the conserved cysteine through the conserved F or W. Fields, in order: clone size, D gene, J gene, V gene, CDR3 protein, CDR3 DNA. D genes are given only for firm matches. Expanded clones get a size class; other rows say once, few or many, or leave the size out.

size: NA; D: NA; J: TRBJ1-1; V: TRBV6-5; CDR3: CASSYQGRQAFF; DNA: TGTGCCAGCAGTTACCAGGGCCGACAAGCTTTCTTT
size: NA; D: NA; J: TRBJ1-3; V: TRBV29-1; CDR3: CSVVRQGYDTIYF; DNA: TGCAGCGTTGTTCGCCAGGGATATGACACCATATATTTT
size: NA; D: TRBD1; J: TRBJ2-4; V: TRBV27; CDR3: CASSLGTGLAKNIQYF; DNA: TGTGCCAGCAGTTTAGGGACAGGGCTCGCCAAAAACATTCAGTACTTC
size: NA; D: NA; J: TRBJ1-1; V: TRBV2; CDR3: CASNLQTANTEAFF; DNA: TGTGCCAGCAACCTTCAGACAGCTAACACTGAAGCTTTCTTT
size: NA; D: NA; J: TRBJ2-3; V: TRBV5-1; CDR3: CASSLEGGLGSDTQYF; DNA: TGCGCCAGCAGCTTGGAGGGGGGGCTAGGCTCCGATACGCAGTATTTT
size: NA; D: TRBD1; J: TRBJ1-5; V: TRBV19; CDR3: CASSRQGPTTSPDQPQHF; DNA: TGTGCCAGTAGTCGACAGGGTCCTACCACCTCTCCCGATCAGCCCCAGCATTTT
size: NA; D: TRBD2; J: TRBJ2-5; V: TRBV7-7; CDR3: CASSSQQSGGAATQYF; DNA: TGTGCTAGCAGCTCCCAACAGAGCGGGGGGGCCGCTACCCAGTACTTC
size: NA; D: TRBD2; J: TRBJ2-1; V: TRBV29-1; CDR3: CSVEGGGGSYNEQFF; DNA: TGCAGCGTTGAAGGTGGGGGGGGGTCCTACAATGAGCAGTTCTTC
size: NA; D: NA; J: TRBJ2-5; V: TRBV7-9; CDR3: CASSFVPRTAIGETQYF; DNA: TGTGCCAGCAGCTTCGTCCCTCGGACAGCCATAGGGGAGACCCAGTACTTC
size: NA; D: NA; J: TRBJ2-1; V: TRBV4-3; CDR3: CASSPERGSNEQFF; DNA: TGCGCCAGCAGCCCCGAAAGAGGCTCCAATGAGCAGTTCTTC
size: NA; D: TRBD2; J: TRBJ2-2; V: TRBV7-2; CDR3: CASSLAGTMTGELFF; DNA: TGTGCCAGCAGCTTAGCCGGGACTATGACCGGGGAGCTGTTTTTT
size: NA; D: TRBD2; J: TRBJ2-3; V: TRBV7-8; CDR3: CASSLVFQRDTDTQYF; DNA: TGTGCCAGCAGCTTAGTTTTCCAGCGGGACACAGATACGCAGTATTTT
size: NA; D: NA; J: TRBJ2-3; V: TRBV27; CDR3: CASSLNRRSTDTQYF; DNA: TGTGCCAGCAGTTTAAATCGGCGGTCCACAGATACGCAGTATTTT
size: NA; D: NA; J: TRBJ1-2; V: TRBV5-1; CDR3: CASSSQYPNYGYTF; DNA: TGCGCCAGCAGCTCCCAGTACCCCAACTATGGCTACACCTTC
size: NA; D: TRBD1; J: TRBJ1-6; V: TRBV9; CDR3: CASSPRTGVGLSPLHF; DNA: TGTGCCAGCAGCCCACGGACAGGGGTGGGACTTTCACCCCTCCACTTT
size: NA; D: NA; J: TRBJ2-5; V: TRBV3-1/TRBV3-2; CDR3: CASTRYGEETQYF; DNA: TGTGCCAGCACCCGGTACGGTGAAGAGACCCAGTACTTC
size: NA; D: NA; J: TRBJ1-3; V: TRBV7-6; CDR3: CASSLRPFGGNSGNTIYF; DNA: TGTGCCAGCAGCTTACGACCATTCGGGGGGAACTCTGGAAACACCATATATTTT
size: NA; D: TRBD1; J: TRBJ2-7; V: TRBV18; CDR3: CASSPTGGAPYEQYF; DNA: TGTGCCAGCTCGCCAACAGGGGGCGCTCCCTACGAGCAGTACTTC
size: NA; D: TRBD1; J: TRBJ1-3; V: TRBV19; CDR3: CASTHRGARPNTIYF; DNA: TGTGCCAGTACTCACAGGGGGGCGCGACCAAACACCATATATTTT
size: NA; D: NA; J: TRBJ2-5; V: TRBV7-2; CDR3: CASSLDGTSLETQYF; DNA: TGTGCCAGCAGCTTAGACGGTACTAGTCTAGAGACCCAGTACTTC
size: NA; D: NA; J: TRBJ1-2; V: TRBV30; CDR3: CAWGQSAYGYTF; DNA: TGTGCCTGGGGACAGAGTGCCTATGGCTACACCTTC
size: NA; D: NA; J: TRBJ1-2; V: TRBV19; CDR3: CASSTTLRGHGYTF; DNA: TGTGCCAGTAGTACTACCCTCCGAGGTCATGGCTACACCTTC
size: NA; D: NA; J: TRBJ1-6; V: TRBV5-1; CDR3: CASSLTADNSPLHF; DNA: TGCGCCAGCAGCTTGACAGCCGATAATTCACCCCTCCACTTT
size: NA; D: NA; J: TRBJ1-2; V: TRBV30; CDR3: CAWMREHGYTF; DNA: TGTGCCTGGATGAGGGAGCATGGCTACACCTTC
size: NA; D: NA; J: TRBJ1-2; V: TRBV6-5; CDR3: CASSYLSPTNYGYTF; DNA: TGTGCCAGCAGTTACTTGTCACCTACTAACTATGGCTACACCTTC
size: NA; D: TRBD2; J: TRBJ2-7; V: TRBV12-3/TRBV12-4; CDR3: CASSGLGSEQYF; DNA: TGTGCCAGCAGCGGACTAGGCTCCGAGCAGTACTTC
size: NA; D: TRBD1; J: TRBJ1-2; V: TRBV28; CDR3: CASRRDRQGTGGYTF; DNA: TGTGCCAGCAGGCGGGATCGACAGGGAACGGGAGGCTACACCTTC
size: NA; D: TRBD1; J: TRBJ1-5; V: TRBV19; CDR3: CASSTESTGGQGKPQHF; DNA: TGTGCCAGTAGTACTGAATCTACAGGGGGACAAGGTAAGCCCCAGCATTTT
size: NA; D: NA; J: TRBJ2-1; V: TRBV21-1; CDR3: CASSLDSGTEGRWSYNEQFF; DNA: TGTGCCAGCAGCCTTGATTCCGGGACAGAGGGAAGGTGGTCCTACAATGAGCAGTTCTTC
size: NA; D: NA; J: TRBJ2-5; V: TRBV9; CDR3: CASSANQGGETQYF; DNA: TGTGCCAGCAGCGCGAACCAGGGGGGAGAGACCCAGTACTTC
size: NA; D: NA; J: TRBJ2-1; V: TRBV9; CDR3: CASSVGWLTSSYNEQFF; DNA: TGTGCCAGCAGCGTAGGCTGGCTGACATCTTCCTACAATGAGCAGTTCTTC
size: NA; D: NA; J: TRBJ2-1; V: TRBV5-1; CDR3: CASSLRLGGGNEQFF; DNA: TGCGCCAGCAGCCTCCGACTAGGGGGGGGGAATGAGCAGTTCTTC
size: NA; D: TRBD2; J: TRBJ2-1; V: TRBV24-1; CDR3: CATSPSAGKTSGLQYNEQFF; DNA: TGTGCCACCAGCCCCTCGGCCGGGAAGACTAGCGGCCTCCAATACAATGAGCAGTTCTTC
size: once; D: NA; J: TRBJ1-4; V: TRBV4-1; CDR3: CASSQGSLGSERRF; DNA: TGCGCCAGCAGCCAAGGGAGTTTGGGGTCGGAGCGGCGTTTT
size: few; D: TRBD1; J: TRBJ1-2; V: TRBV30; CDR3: CAWSARQGNGYTF; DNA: TGTGCCTGGAGTGCTCGACAGGGGAACGGCTACACCTTC
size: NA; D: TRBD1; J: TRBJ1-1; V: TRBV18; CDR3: CASSQGQPNTEAFF; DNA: TGTGCCAGCTCACAGGGACAGCCGAACACTGAAGCTTTCTTT
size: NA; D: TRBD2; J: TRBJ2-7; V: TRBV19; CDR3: CASSSGLAGSYEQYF; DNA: TGTGCCAGTAGTAGCGGCCTAGCGGGGTCCTACGAGCAGTACTTC
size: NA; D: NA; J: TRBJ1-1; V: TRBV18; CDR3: CASSTSPGVETEAFF; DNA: TGTGCCAGCTCGACTTCGCCAGGGGTGGAGACTGAAGCTTTCTTT
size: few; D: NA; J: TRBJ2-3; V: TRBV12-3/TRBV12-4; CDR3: CATNLHGTDTQYF; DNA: TGTGCCACCAATCTCCACGGGACAGATACGCAGTATTTT
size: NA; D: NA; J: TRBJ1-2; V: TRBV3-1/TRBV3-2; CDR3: CASSQDRASYGYTF; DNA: TGTGCCAGCAGCCAAGACAGGGCCTCCTATGGCTACACCTTC
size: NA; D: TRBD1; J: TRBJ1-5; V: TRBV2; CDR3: CASSDAGQAHQPQHF; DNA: TGTGCCAGCAGTGACGCGGGACAGGCCCATCAGCCCCAGCATTTT
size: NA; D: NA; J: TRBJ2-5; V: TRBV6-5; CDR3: CASGTGNGPQYF; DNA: TGTGCCAGCGGAACGGGAAATGGGCCCCAGTACTTC
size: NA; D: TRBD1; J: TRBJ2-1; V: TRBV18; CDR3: CASSKQGVGSYNEQFF; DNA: TGTGCCAGCTCAAAACAGGGGGTAGGCTCCTACAATGAGCAGTTCTTC
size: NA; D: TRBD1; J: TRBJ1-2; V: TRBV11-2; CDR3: CASSVRQGAWVYGYTF; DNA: TGTGCCAGCAGCGTACGACAGGGGGCATGGGTCTATGGCTACACCTTC
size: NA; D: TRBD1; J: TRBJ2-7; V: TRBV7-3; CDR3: CASSPRMRDRGYEQYF; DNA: TGTGCCAGCAGCCCACGCATGAGGGACAGGGGGTACGAGCAGTACTTC
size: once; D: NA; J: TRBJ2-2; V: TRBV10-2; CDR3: CASSATLAPQIVAGELFF; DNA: TGCGCCAGCAGTGCCACCCTAGCGCCACAAATCGTCGCCGGGGAGCTGTTTTTT
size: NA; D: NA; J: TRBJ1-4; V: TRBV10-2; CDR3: CASSEGGRGEKLFF; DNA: TGCGCCAGCAGTGAAGGAGGGCGGGGGGAAAAACTGTTTTTT
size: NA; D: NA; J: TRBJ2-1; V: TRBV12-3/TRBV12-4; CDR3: CASSFSSVDEQFF; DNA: TGTGCCAGCAGTTTCTCTAGCGTCGATGAGCAGTTCTTC
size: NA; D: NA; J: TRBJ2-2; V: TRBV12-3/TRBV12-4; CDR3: CASSPTSGELFF; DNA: TGTGCCAGCAGTCCGACTAGCGGGGAGCTGTTTTTT
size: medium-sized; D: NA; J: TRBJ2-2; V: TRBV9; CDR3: CASSGAGNSFTGELFF; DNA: TGTGCCAGCAGCGGGGCCGGGAACTCTTTTACCGGGGAGCTGTTTTTT